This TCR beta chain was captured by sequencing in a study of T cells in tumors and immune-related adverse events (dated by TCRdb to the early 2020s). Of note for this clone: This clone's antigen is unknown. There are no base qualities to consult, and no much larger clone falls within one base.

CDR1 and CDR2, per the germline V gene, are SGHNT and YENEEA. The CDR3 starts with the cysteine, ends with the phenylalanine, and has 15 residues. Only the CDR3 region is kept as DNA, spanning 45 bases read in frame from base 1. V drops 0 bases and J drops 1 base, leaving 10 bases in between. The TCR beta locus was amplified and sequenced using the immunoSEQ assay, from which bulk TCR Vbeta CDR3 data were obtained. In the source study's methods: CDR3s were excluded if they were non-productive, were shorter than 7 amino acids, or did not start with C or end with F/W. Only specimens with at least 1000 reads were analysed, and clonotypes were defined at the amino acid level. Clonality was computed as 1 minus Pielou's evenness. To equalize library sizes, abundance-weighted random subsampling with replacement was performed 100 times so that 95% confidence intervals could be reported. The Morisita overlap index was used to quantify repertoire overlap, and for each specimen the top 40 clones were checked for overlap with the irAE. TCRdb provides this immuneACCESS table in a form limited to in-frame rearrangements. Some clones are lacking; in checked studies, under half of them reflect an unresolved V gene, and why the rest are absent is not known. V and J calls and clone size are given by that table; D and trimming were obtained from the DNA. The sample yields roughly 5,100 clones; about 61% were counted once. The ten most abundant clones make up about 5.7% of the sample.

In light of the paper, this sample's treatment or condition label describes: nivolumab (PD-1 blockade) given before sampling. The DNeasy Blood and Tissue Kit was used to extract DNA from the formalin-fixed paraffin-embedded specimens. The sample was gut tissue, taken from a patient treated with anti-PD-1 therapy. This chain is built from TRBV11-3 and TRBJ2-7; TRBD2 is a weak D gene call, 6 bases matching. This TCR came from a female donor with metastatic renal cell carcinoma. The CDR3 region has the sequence CASSLDWDSSYEQYF. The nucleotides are TGTGCCAGCAGCTTAGATTGGGACTCTTCCTACGAGCAGTACTTC.